This T cell receptor beta chain was found in a study of vaccination and CD4 T cells after COVID-19. Study in general: Participants received two doses of either BNT162b2 or mRNA-1273 vaccine. Collection of post-vaccine samples followed dose two by a median roughly 72 days, spanning a range of 14 to 241.

Regarding treatment: roughly 11-day PBMC culture with coronavirus spike peptide pools or control peptides (ViraFEST assay). A note on this clonotype: What it recognizes is unknown.

Germline CDR1 reads ENHRY; CDR2 reads SYGVKD. V lost 10 bases to trimming and J lost 0 bases; unmatched junction nucleotides: 11. The CDR3 length is 15 residues. The Oncomine TCR Beta short-read assay was applied to DNA of cultured CD4+ T cells. Using its own MiXCR run on the PCR reads, TCRdb lists one record per CDR3 protein. This repertoire shows around 15,000 distinct CDR3 sequences, 50% to 65% found once; its top ten account for roughly 4.2%. The sample here was CD4+ T cells from blood, cultured in vitro, taken before SARS-CoV-2 vaccination. The clonotype comes from a human donor who had recovered from COVID-19. This rearrangement joins TRBV10-3 to TRBJ1-1, with 7 bases identical to TRBD1. This CDR3 is CATTNRDRLNTEAFF. DNA for the CDR3: TGTGCCACTACGAACAGGGACAGATTGAACACTGAAGCTTTCTTT.